This T cell receptor (beta chain) was profiled in a study of shared clonotypes between healthy human individuals (dated by TCRdb to about 2020). Background on the whole study: The cohort included a few men and a couple of women between 18 and 49 years of age. For each donor, CD4 naive and CD4 memory were each run on three plates, CD8 naive on two plates, and CD8 memory on one plate. Blood TCR repertoires of four to six healthy adults were deeply sequenced to estimate repertoire size and the extent of clonotype sharing between individuals. Different laboratories and diverse techniques were used to prepare libraries and sequence TCR repertoires, to increase sequencing depth and limit assay-specific biases. Between about 0.94 and 8.9 billion PBMCs per donor were obtained by leukapheresis.

The germline V gene specifies SQVTM as CDR1 and ANQGSEA as CDR2. V is cut back by 7 bases and J by 5 bases, with 7 bases in the junction unmatched. The CDR3 runs 13 amino acids, cysteine and phenylalanine included. The retained sequence is limited to the CDR3, 39 bases, with the frame set at the first base. To note about this clone: Its antigen is still unknown. One base away there is no much larger clone; base qualities are not given.

The donors were healthy, HIV-negative adults who had no recently reported acute infections or vaccinations. All donors were Caucasian adults living in Nashville, Tennessee, USA. CD4+ T cells were enriched by magnetic negative selection, after which naive cells were positively selected on CD45RA and the negative fraction was taken as the memory subset. Blood was collected by leukapheresis, and PBMCs were isolated by Ficoll-Histopaque density gradient centrifugation and then cryopreserved in liquid nitrogen vapor phase. Purity and quantity of every magnetically sorted T cell population were checked by analytical flow cytometry. Each sorted fraction had its genomic DNA isolated and then quantified by UV absorbance on a Nanodrop 2000c. TCR CDR3 regions were amplified from genomic DNA by multiplex PCR using the deep immunoSEQ assay. Extracted genomic DNA from each cell subset was distributed evenly across all wells of several immunoSEQ 96-well plates, and each plate was treated as a replicate. For sorted subsets, roughly 0.2 ug genomic DNA, equal to tens of thousands of T cell genomes, was loaded into each replicate PCR. Purified libraries were quantified with a Qubit 3.0 fluorometer, sized on a Bioanalyzer 2100, and re-quantified with the KAPA Library Quantification kit. Every immunoSEQ 96-well plate was sequenced on a dedicated single-read 150-cycle Illumina NextSeq 550 flow cell. The source study handled its data this way. Because only junctional sequences without quality scores were contained in the immunoSEQ output, filtering matching that applied to full-length reads could not be performed. To assign V/J genes and CDR3, sequences were annotated using PyIR, a Python wrapper for IgBLAST v1.9, with IMGT germline references. Reads were removed for weak V/J assignments (E-value above 1e-6), missing CDR3, stop codons, out-of-frame junctions, or ambiguous translated residues. V3J clonotypes were defined as sequences sharing the same inferred V gene, J gene, and CDR3 amino acid sequence. To compute the percentage overlap between repertoires, the number of shared unique clonotypes was divided by the size of the smaller repertoire. Repertoire richness was assessed with RTK rarefaction, the Chao1 estimator, and Recon v2.1 estimates of unobserved clonotypes. OLGA was used to compute generation probabilities for all TCRbeta clonotypes that the gDNA method yielded from several donors. The immuneACCESS repertoire file appears here via TCRdb, limited to in-frame rearrangements. These files lack a portion of the clones; in checked studies, under half of the deficit traces to unresolved V genes, and the cause of the others is not known. That table supplies the V and J calls and clone size; D and trimming were determined from the DNA. The sample table records about 1 million clones; approximately 76% of these occur just once. 1.4% of the sample is held by the ten biggest clonotypes.

Study-level results and caveats: Sampling was limited to blood, and TCR repertoires in tissue likely differ from TCR repertoires in blood. Sharing across several donors was observed for around 4.8% of naive CD4, over 3% of naive CD8, about 2.3% of memory CD4, and roughly 0.43% of memory CD8 clonotypes. Naive subsets generally had larger estimated clonotype richness than memory subsets did. Rarefaction of sorted-subset datasets indicated incomplete sequencing despite the large sequencing depth. Compared with non-shared clonotypes, clonotypes shared by all four sorted-subset donors had higher generation probabilities. Because the study included only a small number of donors, the genetic and exposure-history diversity represented was limited. Pairwise subsampling indicated that sequencing depth was expected to affect the degree of clonotype sharing among donors.

The clonotype was recovered from a young man in good health. Sequencing was performed on memory CD4+ T cells sorted from blood. What this sample's cell subset or site label stands for: CD45RA-negative fraction. The sequence joins TRBV29-1 to TRBJ2-2; 7 nucleotides in the junction match TRBD1. The nucleotides are TGCAGCGCCGGGACAGTAGGGACCGGGGAGCTGTTTTTT. Translated, this is CSAGTVGTGELFF.